This TCR beta chain came from a study of identical twins. Study observations and caveats: Sequences that were out-of-frame, alpha and twin-shared displayed an excess of low generation probability.

Comment on this clonotype: The antigen is not known.

MiXCR, run by TCRdb on the 5' RACE reads, gives a single entry per CDR3 protein. The profile shows roughly 630,000 distinct CDR3 sequences, 7% to 7.5% of them singletons. The CDR3 loop spans 15 amino acids. CDR1 is SGHTA, CDR2 FQGNSA, per germline. The trim removed 5 bases at V and 7 bases at J, leaving 10 bases unmatched. The data also belong to a second study, concerning yellow fever vaccine responses in identical twins.

V and J are TRBV7-2 and TRBJ1-2, with 10 bases fitting TRBD1. Sequenced: PBMCs. The sequence was obtained from a woman younger than 35 in good health. The CDR3 sequence is CASSPAAGTGAGYTF. CDR3 sequence (DNA): TGTGCCAGCAGCCCCGCCGCCGGGACAGGGGCTGGCTACACCTTC.